Listed below are T cell receptor beta chains from one sample, sequenced in a study of vaccination effects on CD4 cells after COVID-19. No cognate antigen is known for these TCRs. Measured with immunoSEQ multiplex PCR; TCRdb has only the in-frame clones, and not every one. The sample holds some 20,000 clones, about 71% seen once. Sequenced material: CD4+ T cells from PBMCs cultured with HCoV-229E spike peptides, taken before COVID-19 vaccination. The receptors shown here come from a human donor who received a COVID-19 vaccine. Each CDR3 is given with its conserved first and last residue. D genes are given only for firm matches. Not all rows give a size; the values are once, few, many and, for expanded clones, a class.

>TRBJ1-2|-|-|15|TRBV5-1
CASSLIIFGHYGYTF
TGCGCCAGCAGCTTGATTATTTTCGGGCACTATGGCTACACCTTC
>TRBJ2-3|-|-|13|TRBV24-1
CATGETSTDTQYF
TGTGCCACCGGGGAGACTAGCACAGATACGCAGTATTTT
>TRBJ2-1|-|-|17|TRBV27
CASTGTGSASSYNEQFF
TGTGCCAGCACCGGCACCGGGAGCGCCAGCTCCTACAATGAGCAGTTCTTC
>TRBJ1-5|once|-|15|TRBV6-5
CASSRTSGLNQPQHF
TGTGCCAGCAGTCGTACTTCGGGACTCAATCAGCCCCAGCATTTT
>TRBJ2-7|few|-|14|TRBV6-5
CASRSGTGKYEQYF
TGTGCCAGCAGGTCCGGGACTGGTAAATACGAGCAGTACTTC
>TRBJ1-1|-|-|13|TRBV2
CASSVGGHTEAFF
TGTGCCAGCAGTGTCGGAGGCCACACTGAAGCTTTCTTT
>TRBJ2-7|-|TRBD1|14|TRBV20-1
CSASQTGVTYEQYF
TGCAGTGCTAGTCAAACAGGGGTAACCTACGAGCAGTACTTC
>TRBJ2-1|-|-|12|TRBV30
CAWSTLYGEQFF
TGTGCCTGGAGTACGCTCTACGGTGAGCAGTTCTTC
>TRBJ1-5|-|TRBD1|19|TRBV7-7
CASSLADGGTDYSNQPQHF
TGTGCCAGCAGCTTAGCGGATGGGGGGACAGATTATAGCAATCAGCCCCAGCATTTT
>TRBJ2-1|-|-|16|TRBV7-8
CASSLEGWGTYNEQFF
TGTGCCAGCAGCTTAGAAGGGTGGGGGACCTACAATGAGCAGTTCTTC
>TRBJ1-2|-|TRBD1|15|TRBV2
CASSLGQTGRNGYTF
TGTGCCAGCAGTCTAGGCCAGACAGGGAGAAATGGCTACACCTTC
>TRBJ1-1|-|-|11|TRBV28
CASSLDRRAFF
TGTGCCAGCAGTTTAGACAGGCGCGCTTTCTTT
>TRBJ2-2|once|-|13|TRBV16
CASSQSGSGELFF
TGTGCCAGCAGCCAATCGGGGTCCGGGGAGCTGTTTTTT
>TRBJ2-1|-|-|14|TRBV6-5
CASRSLSSYNEQFF
TGTGCCAGCAGGAGCTTGAGCTCCTACAATGAGCAGTTCTTC
>TRBJ2-3|-|-|19|TRBV21-1
CASRERKNPGQGIPDTQYF
TGTGCCAGCAGGGAACGGAAGAATCCGGGACAGGGGATTCCGGATACGCAGTATTTT
>TRBJ2-1|-|-|14|TRBV10-1
CASGRGNPYNEQFF
TGCGCCAGCGGTCGGGGTAACCCCTACAATGAGCAGTTCTTC
>TRBJ1-2|-|-|13|TRBV5-1
CASSLGRNYGYTF
TGCGCCAGCAGCTTGGGTCGTAACTATGGCTACACCTTC
>TRBJ1-5|-|-|14|TRBV6-5
CASRFVGVNQPQHF
TGTGCCAGCAGATTCGTAGGGGTTAATCAGCCCCAGCATTTT
>TRBJ1-4|-|TRBD1|15|TRBV15
CATSGRQGGFEKLFF
TGTGCCACCAGCGGAAGACAGGGTGGGTTTGAAAAACTGTTTTTT
>TRBJ2-2|-|-|13|TRBV29-1
CSVSEGGTGELFF
TGCAGCGTCTCCGAGGGGGGCACCGGGGAGCTGTTTTTT
>TRBJ2-1|once|TRBD2|15|TRBV18
CASSPLAGGLDEQFF
TGTGCCAGCTCACCTCTAGCGGGGGGGCTCGATGAGCAGTTCTTC
>TRBJ1-2|few|-|14|TRBV6-5
CASSPSSFNYGYTF
TGTGCCAGCAGTCCCTCAAGTTTCAACTATGGCTACACCTTC
>TRBJ2-3|-|-|14|TRBV24-1
CATSVKGGTDTQYF
TGTGCCACCAGTGTTAAAGGTGGCACAGATACGCAGTATTTT
>TRBJ2-7|-|-|14|TRBV9
CASSVGGVGAEQYF
TGTGCCAGCAGCGTAGGAGGGGTTGGGGCAGAGCAGTACTTC
>TRBJ2-7|-|TRBD2|15|TRBV6-5
CASSYSGLAAYEQYF
TGTGCCAGCAGTTACAGTGGACTAGCAGCCTACGAGCAGTACTTC
>TRBJ1-3|-|-|14|TRBV6-5
CASSRGAHGNTIYF
TGTGCCAGCAGCCGAGGGGCGCACGGAAACACCATATATTTT
>TRBJ1-3|-|-|15|TRBV7-8
CASSLRQVSGNTIYF
TGTGCCAGCAGCCTTAGACAGGTCTCTGGAAACACCATATATTTT
>TRBJ1-1|-|-|12|TRBV6-5
CASSRGYTEAFF
TGTGCCAGCAGTAGGGGGTACACTGAAGCTTTCTTT
>TRBJ2-3|-|TRBD2|17|TRBV10-3
CAISDWLAGANTDTQYF
TGTGCCATCAGTGATTGGTTAGCGGGGGCGAACACAGATACGCAGTATTTT
>TRBJ1-2|-|-|14|TRBV6-4
CASNLGGANYGYTF
TGTGCCAGCAACCTTGGGGGCGCAAACTATGGCTACACCTTC
>TRBJ1-1|-|-|13|TRBV27
CASSFRGNTEAFF
TGTGCCAGCAGTTTTAGGGGAAACACTGAAGCTTTCTTT
>TRBJ2-5|-|TRBD1|16|TRBV5-4
CASSPPGQGTKETQYF
TGTGCCAGCAGCCCTCCGGGACAGGGGACTAAAGAGACCCAGTACTTC
>TRBJ2-1|-|TRBD2|15|TRBV5-1
CASSVGLAGYNEQFF
TGCGCCAGCAGCGTAGGACTAGCGGGTTACAATGAGCAGTTCTTC
>TRBJ2-2|-|-|13|TRBV10-1
CASSITDTGELFF
TGCGCCAGCAGTATTACAGACACCGGGGAGCTGTTTTTT
>TRBJ1-1|medium-sized|-|15|TRBV5-6
CASSLGLVKNTEAFF
TGTGCCAGCAGCTTGGGACTTGTGAAGAACACTGAAGCTTTCTTT
>TRBJ2-7|-|-|16|TRBV10-2
CASSGAGLRQSYEQYF
TGCGCCAGCAGTGGGGCGGGTTTAAGACAGAGCTACGAGCAGTACTTC
>TRBJ1-2|once|TRBD1|12|TRBV29-1
CSVHRDRDGYTF
TGCAGCGTTCACCGGGACAGGGATGGCTACACCTTC
>TRBJ2-7|few|-|14|TRBV5-4
CASSSATGSHEQYF
TGTGCCAGCAGCTCGGCTACAGGGAGCCACGAGCAGTACTTC
>TRBJ2-3|few|TRBD2|18|TRBV4-2
CASSQGLAGGPSTDTQYF
TGTGCCAGCAGCCAAGGACTAGCGGGAGGGCCTAGCACAGATACGCAGTATTTT
>TRBJ1-4|-|-|12|TRBV3-1/TRBV3-2
CASSQVREKLFF
TGTGCCAGCAGCCAAGTTAGAGAAAAACTGTTTTTT
>TRBJ2-5|-|TRBD1|14|TRBV5-4
CASSSGQADETQYF
TGTGCCAGCAGCTCGGGACAGGCGGATGAGACCCAGTACTTC
>TRBJ2-3|-|-|14|TRBV25-1
CASSELTLTDTQYF
TGTGCCAGCAGTGAATTGACTTTGACAGATACGCAGTATTTT